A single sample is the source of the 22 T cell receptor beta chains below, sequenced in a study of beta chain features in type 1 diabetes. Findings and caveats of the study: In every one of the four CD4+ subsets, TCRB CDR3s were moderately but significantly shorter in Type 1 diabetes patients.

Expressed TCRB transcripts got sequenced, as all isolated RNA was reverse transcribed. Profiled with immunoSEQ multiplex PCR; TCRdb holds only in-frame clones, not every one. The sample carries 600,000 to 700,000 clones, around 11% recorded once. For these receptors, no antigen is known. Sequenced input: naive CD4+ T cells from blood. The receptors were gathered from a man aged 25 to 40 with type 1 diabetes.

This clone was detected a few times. CDR3 bases: TGTGCCAGCAGTTTATTCATAGAGGGTCAGCCCCAGCATTTT. Amino acid sequence: CASSLFIEGQPQHF. J is TRBJ1-5 and V is TRBV28; no clear D. The CDR3 spans 14 residues. V was cut by 1 base and J by 6 bases, with 10 bases left in between. The germline CDR1 and CDR2 sequences are MDHEN and SYDVKM.

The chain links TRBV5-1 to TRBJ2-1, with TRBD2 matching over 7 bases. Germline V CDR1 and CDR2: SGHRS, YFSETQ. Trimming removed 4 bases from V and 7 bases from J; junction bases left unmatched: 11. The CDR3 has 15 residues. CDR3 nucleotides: TGCGCCAGCAGCACCCAAAGCGGGGAGTGGAATGAGCAGTTCTTC. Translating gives CASSTQSGEWNEQFF.

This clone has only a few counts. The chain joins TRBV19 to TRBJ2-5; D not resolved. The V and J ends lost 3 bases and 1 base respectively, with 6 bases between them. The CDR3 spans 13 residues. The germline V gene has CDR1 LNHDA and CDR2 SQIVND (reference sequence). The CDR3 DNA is TGTGCCAGTAGTATTCGGCTCCAAGAGACCCAGTACTTC. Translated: CASSIRLQETQYF.

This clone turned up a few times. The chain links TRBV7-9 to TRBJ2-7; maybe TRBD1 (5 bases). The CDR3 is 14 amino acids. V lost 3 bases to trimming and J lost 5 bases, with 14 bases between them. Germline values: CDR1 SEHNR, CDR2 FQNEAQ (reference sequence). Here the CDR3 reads CASSLVLGEHEQYF. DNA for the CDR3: TGTGCCAGCAGCTTGGTCCTAGGGGAACACGAGCAGTACTTC.

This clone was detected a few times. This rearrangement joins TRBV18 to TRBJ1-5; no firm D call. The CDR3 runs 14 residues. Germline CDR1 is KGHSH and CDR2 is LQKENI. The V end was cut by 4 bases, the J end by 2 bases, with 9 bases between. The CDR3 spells CASSLLDGNQPQHF. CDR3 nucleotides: TGTGCCAGCTCACTACTCGACGGCAATCAGCCCCAGCATTTT.

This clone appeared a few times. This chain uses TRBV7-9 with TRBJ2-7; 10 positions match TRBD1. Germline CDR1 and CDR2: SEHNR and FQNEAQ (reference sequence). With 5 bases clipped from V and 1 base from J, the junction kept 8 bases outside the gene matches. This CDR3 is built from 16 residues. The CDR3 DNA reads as TGTGCCAGCAGCCCAAACGGACAGGGGGTTTCCTACGAGCAGTACTTC. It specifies CASSPNGQGVSYEQYF. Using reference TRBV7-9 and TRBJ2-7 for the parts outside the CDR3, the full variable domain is DTGVSQNPRHKITKRGQNVTFRCDPISEHNRLYWYRQTLGQGPEFLTYFQNEAQLEKSRLLSDRFSAERPKGSFSTLEIQRTEQGDSAMYLCASSPNGQGVSYEQYFGPGTRLTVT.

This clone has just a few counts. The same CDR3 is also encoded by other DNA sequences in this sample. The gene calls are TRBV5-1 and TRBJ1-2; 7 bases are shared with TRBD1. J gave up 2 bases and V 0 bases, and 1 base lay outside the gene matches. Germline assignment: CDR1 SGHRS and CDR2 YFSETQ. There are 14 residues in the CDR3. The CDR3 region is CASSLEGQNYGYTF. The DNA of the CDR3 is TGCGCCAGCAGCTTGGAGGGACAGAACTATGGCTACACCTTC.

CDR3 sequence reads: CASSNRDRGSYGYTF. CDR3 sequence (DNA): TGTGCCAGTTCTAATCGGGACAGGGGGTCCTATGGCTACACCTTC. This rearrangement joins TRBV19 to TRBJ1-2; 11 bases match TRBD1. Germline V lookup: CDR1 LNHDA, CDR2 SQIVND (reference sequence). Trimming removed 8 bases from V and 4 bases from J; junction bases left unmatched: 9. The CDR3 is 15 amino acids.

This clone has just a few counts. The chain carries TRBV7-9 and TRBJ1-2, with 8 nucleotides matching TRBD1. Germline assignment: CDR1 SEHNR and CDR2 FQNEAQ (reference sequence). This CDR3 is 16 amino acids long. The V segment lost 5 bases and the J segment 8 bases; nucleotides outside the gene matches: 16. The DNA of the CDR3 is TGTGCCAGCAGCCCCTCCGGGGGGCAGGGGGCCCTGGGCTACACCTTC. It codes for CASSPSGGQGALGYTF.

CDR3 region: CASSIGTGGGEAFF. CDR3 bases: TGTGCCAGTAGTATTGGGACAGGGGGCGGAGAAGCTTTCTTT. The chain links TRBV19 to TRBJ1-1; TRBD1 aligns across 12 bases. The germline V gene encodes CDR1 LNHDA and CDR2 SQIVND (reference sequence). The trim removed 3 bases at V and 8 bases at J, leaving 4 bases unmatched. The CDR3 runs 14 residues. The full variable domain, its missing parts supplied by reference TRBV19 and TRBJ1-1, is DGGITQSPKYLFRKEGQNVTLSCEQNLNHDAMYWYRQDPGQGLRLIYYSQIVNDFQKGDIAEGYSVSREKKESFPLTVTSAQKNPTAFYLCASSIGTGGGEAFFGQGTRLTVV.

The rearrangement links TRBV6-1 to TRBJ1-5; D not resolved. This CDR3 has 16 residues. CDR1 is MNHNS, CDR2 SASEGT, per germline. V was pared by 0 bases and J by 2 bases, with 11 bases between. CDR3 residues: CASSEAGLSGNQPQHF. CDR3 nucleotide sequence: TGTGCCAGCAGTGAAGCTGGTCTATCGGGCAATCAGCCCCAGCATTTT.

The CDR3 region is CASSLRGFFYGYTF. CDR3 coding DNA: TGTGCCAGCAGCTTGAGGGGATTCTTCTATGGCTACACCTTC. This chain joins TRBV5-8 and TRBJ1-2; TRBD1 is a possible D gene (5 bases). The CDR3 loop spans 14 amino acids. Trimming pared 1 base from V and 4 bases from J, leaving 11 bases between. Germline lookup yields CDR1 SGHTS and CDR2 YDEGEE.

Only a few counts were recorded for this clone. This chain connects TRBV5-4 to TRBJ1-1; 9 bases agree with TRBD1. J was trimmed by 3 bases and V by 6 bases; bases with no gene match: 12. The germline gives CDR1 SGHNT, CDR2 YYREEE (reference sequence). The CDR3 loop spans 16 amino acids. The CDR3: CASNAQGARVDTEAFF. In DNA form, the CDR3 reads TGTGCCAGCAACGCACAGGGGGCGCGGGTAGACACTGAAGCTTTCTTT.

The CDR3 DNA is TGTGCCAGCAGCCAAGAGCCGACAGTTGGGGGCTATGGCTACACCTTC. As protein: CASSQEPTVGGYGYTF. The rearrangement uses TRBV4-2 and TRBJ1-2; a weak D match, TRBD1 (5 bases). The CDR3 runs 16 residues. Germline loops: CDR1 LGHNA, CDR2 YNFKEQ. Trimming left V 0 bases short and J 4 bases short, with 15 bases between.

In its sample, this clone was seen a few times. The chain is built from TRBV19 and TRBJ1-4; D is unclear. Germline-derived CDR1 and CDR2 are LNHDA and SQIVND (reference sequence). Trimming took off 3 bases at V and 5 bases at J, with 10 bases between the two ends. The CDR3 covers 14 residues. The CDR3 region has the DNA TGTGCCAGTAGTATGCCGACGGAGAATGAAAAACTGTTTTTT. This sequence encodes CASSMPTENEKLFF.

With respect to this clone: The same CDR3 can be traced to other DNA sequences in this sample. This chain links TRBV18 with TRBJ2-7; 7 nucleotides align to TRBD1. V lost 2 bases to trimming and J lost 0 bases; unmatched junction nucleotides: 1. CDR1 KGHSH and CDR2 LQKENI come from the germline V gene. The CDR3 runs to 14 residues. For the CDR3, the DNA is TGTGCCAGCTCACCAGGGACAGTCTCCTACGAGCAGTACTTC. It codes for CASSPGTVSYEQYF.

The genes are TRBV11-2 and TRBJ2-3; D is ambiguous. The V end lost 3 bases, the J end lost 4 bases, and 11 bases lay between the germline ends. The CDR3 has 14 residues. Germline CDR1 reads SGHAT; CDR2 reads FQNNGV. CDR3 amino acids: CASSFRLNSDTQYF. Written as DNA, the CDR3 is TGTGCCAGCAGCTTTCGTCTTAATTCAGATACGCAGTATTTT.

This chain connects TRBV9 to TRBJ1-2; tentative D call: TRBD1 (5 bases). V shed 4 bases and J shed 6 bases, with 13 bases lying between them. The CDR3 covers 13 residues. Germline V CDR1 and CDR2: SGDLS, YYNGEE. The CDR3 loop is CASSQGAGNGYTF. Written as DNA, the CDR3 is TGTGCCAGCAGCCAAGGGGCAGGGAATGGCTACACCTTC.

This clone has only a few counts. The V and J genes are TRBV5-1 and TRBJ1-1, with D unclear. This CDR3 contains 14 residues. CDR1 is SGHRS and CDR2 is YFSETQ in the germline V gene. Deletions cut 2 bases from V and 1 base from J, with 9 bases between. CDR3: CASSLTRKNTEAFF. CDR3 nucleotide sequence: TGCGCCAGCAGCTTAACACGGAAGAACACTGAAGCTTTCTTT. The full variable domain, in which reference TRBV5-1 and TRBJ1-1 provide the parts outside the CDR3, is KAGVTQTPRYLIKTRGQQVTLSCSPISGHRSVSWYQQTPGQGLQFLFEYFSETQRNKGNFPGRFSGRQFSNSRSEMNVSTLELGDSALYLCASSLTRKNTEAFFGQGTRLTVV.

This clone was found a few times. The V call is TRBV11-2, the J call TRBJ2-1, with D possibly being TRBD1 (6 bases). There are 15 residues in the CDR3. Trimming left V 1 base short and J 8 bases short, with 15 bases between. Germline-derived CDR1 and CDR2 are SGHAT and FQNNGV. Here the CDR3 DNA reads TGTGCCAGCAGCTTAGTAGGGGCAGGGGTCGATGAGCAGTTCTTC. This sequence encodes CASSLVGAGVDEQFF. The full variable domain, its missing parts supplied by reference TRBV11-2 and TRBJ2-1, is EAGVAQSPRYKIIEKRQSVAFWCNPISGHATLYWYQQILGQGPKLLIQFQNNGVVDDSQLPKDRFSAERLKGVDSTLKIQPAKLEDSAVYLCASSLVGAGVDEQFFGPGTRLTVL.

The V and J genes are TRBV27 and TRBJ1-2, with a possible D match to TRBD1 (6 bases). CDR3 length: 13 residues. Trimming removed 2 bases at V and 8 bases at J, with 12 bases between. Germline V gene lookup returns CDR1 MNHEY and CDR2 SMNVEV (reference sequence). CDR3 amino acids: CASSLNQGRGYTF. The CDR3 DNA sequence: TGTGCCAGCAGTTTAAATCAGGGGCGAGGCTACACCTTC.

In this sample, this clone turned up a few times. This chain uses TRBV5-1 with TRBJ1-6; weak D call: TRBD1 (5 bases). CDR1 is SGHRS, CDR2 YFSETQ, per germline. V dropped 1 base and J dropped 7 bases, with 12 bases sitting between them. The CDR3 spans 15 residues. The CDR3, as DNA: TGCGCCAGCAGCTTGACGGGACCGGAGAATTCACCCCTCCACTTT. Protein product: CASSLTGPENSPLHF.